Many counts were recorded for the clone carrying this T cell receptor (beta chain). What it recognizes is unknown. TCRdb recomputed calls from the 5' RACE reads with MiXCR, one row per CDR3 protein. The table includes about 74,000 distinct CDR3 sequences, approximately 5.2% detected once. This CDR3 spans 14 amino acids. Germline CDR1 is SGHTA and CDR2 is FQGNSA. J was trimmed by 7 bases and V by 4 bases; bases with no gene match: 7. The data originate from a study of neurological immune-mediated disorders. Study observations and caveats: Across subjects, expanded clones had no CDR3 amino acid sequences in common, pointing to private repertoires in all groups.

This clonotype originated in a man aged 18 to 35 with multiple sclerosis. Sample: PBMCs. This sequence joins TRBV7-2 and TRBJ1-2, with 9 nucleotides matching TRBD1. This chain's CDR3 is CASSSGQGEGGYTF. The DNA for the CDR3 is TGTGCCAGCAGCTCGGGACAGGGAGAAGGTGGCTACACCTTC. Full variable domain (outside the CDR3, taken from reference TRBV7-2 and TRBJ1-2): GAGVSQSPSNKVTEKGKDVELRCDPISGHTALYWYRQSLGQGLEFLIYFQGNSAPDKSGLPSDRFSAERTGGSVSTLTIQRTQQEDSAVYLCASSSGQGEGGYTFGSGTRLTVV.